This T cell receptor (beta chain) was sequenced for a study of blood T cells in healthy people across ages. The authors ran a second PCR of about 7 to 12 cycles using a sample-barcoded 5' primer and a J-beta primer mix. Every cDNA molecule bore a tag from a template-switch adaptor containing 12 random nucleotides. MiXCR, run by TCRdb on the 5' RACE reads, gives a single entry per CDR3 protein. The data hold about 780,000 distinct CDR3 sequences, with about a quarter observed a single time. V shed 8 bases and J 2 bases; nucleotides not matched to a gene: 3. Germline CDR1 is SEHNR and CDR2 is FQNEAQ (reference sequence). CDR3 length: 15 residues. No fewer than 6 million PBMCs went into each sample. Another study also made use of these data, one on T cells of mothers and their children. From that report: The data showed no persistent microchimeric T cell clones.

The chain employs TRBV7-9 and TRBJ2-5, with 15 bases lining up with TRBD2. Input material: blood. This receptor was taken from a boy aged 5-17 years in good health. The CDR3 sequence is CASGLAGGSQETQYF. The CDR3 nucleotides read TGTGCCAGCGGACTAGCGGGGGGGAGTCAAGAGACCCAGTACTTC.